This T cell receptor (beta chain) comes out of a study of OX40 agonist ivuxolimab in advanced cancers. Trimming took 2 bases from V and 6 from J, leaving 13 bases between them. The germline gives CDR1 WSHSY, CDR2 SAAADI. This CDR3 region has 14 residues. Method: immunoSEQ multiplex PCR; TCRdb's copy keeps in-frame clones and lacks some. The data contain approximately 82,000 clones, roughly 80% of them seen just once; the ten biggest clones take up over 0.7%. This clonotype originated in an adult with an advanced solid tumor such as melanoma, head and neck, liver or kidney cancer. Sequencing was performed on CD4+ or CD8+ T cells sorted from blood, taken in a trial of the OX40 agonist ivuxolimab. The chain joins TRBV10-2 to TRBJ1-2; D remains ambiguous. CDR3 region: CASSESGQYNGYTF. CDR3 coding DNA: TGCGCCAGCAGTGAGAGTGGGCAGTATAATGGCTACACCTTC.